The sequence of this T cell receptor (beta chain) was determined in a study of control samples from healthy donors and cancer patients. This CDR3 spans 15 amino acids. V was shortened by 0 bases and J by 2 bases, with 10 bases between the two germline ends. Germline CDR1 and CDR2: SGHTA and FQGTGA. The table came from immunoSEQ multiplex PCR; TCRdb's copy has only in-frame clones and leaves some out. The data contain around 130,000 clones, roughly 89% of them singletons. The chain combines TRBV7-3 with TRBJ1-2; maybe TRBD1 (5 bases). This receptor was obtained from a man aged 30 to 45 in good health. The specimen sequenced was blood. The CDR3: CASSLTGGENYGYTF. CDR3 DNA: TGTGCCAGCAGCTTAACTGGGGGGGAAAACTATGGCTACACCTTC.